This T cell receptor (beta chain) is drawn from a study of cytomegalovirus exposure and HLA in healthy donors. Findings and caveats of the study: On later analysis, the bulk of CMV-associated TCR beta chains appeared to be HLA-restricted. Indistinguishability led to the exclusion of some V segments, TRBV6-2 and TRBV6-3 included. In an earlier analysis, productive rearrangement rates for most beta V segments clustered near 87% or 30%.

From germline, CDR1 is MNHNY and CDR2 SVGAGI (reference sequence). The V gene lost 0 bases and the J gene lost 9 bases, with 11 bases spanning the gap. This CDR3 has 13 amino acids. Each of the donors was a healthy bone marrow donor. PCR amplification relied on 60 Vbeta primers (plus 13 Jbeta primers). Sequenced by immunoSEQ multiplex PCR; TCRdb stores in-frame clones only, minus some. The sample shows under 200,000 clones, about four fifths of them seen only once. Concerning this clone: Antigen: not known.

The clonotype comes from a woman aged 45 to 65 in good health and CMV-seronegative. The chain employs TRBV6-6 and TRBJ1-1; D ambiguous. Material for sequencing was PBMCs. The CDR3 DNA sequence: TGTGCCAGCAGTTACTCGACGGAGACTCAAGCTTTCTTT. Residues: CASSYSTETQAFF.